These T cell receptor beta chains were read from a single sample in a study of graft-versus-host responses after intestinal transplantation. The data were produced by immunoSEQ multiplex PCR, yet TCRdb's version contains in-frame clones alone and is incomplete. The sample shows about 85,000 clones, approximately 90% of them seen only once. These receptors' antigens are unknown. The source material was unstimulated CD8+ T cells sorted from spleen or lymph node cells, sampled before transplant. All receptors come from a human donor who was the organ donor for an intestinal transplant. The CDR3 runs from the conserved cysteine through the conserved F or W. The D gene is left open where the match is weak. Clone size is given for some rows only: seen once, a few or many times, or a class if the clone is expanded.

len | d_gene | j_gene | abundance | v_gene | CDR3aa
13 | - | TRBJ2-7 | few | TRBV27 | CASSLTQAYEQYF
13 | - | TRBJ1-1 | - | TRBV5-6 | CASSIGGNTEAFF
15 | TRBD2 | TRBJ2-7 | - | TRBV2 | CASRSLVAGVEEQYF
13 | TRBD2 | - | - | TRBV27 | CASSGLAPYEQYF
15 | TRBD1 | TRBJ1-2 | - | TRBV14 | CASSQEASGGDGYTF
12 | - | TRBJ1-3 | few | TRBV4-1 | CASSQPGNTIYF
14 | - | TRBJ2-7 | - | TRBV6-5 | CASSLSFSPSKQYF
13 | - | TRBJ2-1 | - | TRBV25-1 | CASSGGYYYEQFF
13 | - | TRBJ1-2 | - | TRBV19 | CASSMMTGYGYTF
15 | - | TRBJ2-7 | - | TRBV11-2 | CASSSLDLEGNEQYF
13 | - | TRBJ2-2 | once | TRBV29-1 | CSVDSRNTGELFF
14 | - | TRBJ2-3 | - | TRBV11-2 | CASSLIRDTDTQYF
13 | - | TRBJ2-5 | - | TRBV10-3 | CAISDVGQETQYF
15 | TRBD1 | TRBJ1-2 | - | TRBV29-1 | CSVERQGKEGYGYTF
14 | - | TRBJ1-1 | once | TRBV7-6 | CASSFQDGDTEAFF
15 | - | TRBJ1-5 | - | TRBV2 | CASSVVRGLYQPQHF
13 | - | TRBJ2-1 | - | TRBV12-5 | CASGLVGHNEQFF
15 | - | TRBJ1-5 | - | TRBV30 | CAWSVRAGSNQPQHF
14 | TRBD1 | TRBJ1-2 | - | TRBV5-1 | CASSLGTASYGYTF
17 | - | TRBJ2-3 | - | TRBV7-9 | CASSSRMTEVGSDTQYF
14 | TRBD1 | TRBJ2-5 | - | TRBV7-9 | CASSPRQGGETQYF
13 | TRBD1 | TRBJ1-2 | - | TRBV25-1 | CASSEWDREGYTF
16 | - | TRBJ2-3 | - | TRBV6-5 | CASSYPGGATPDTQYF